This TCR beta chain was captured in a study of T cell repertoires in cytomegalovirus infection. Study as a whole: CMV epitopes used comprised recently identified HLA-C-restricted ones and well-studied HLA-B-restricted ones.

TCRdb reprocessed the reads with MiXCR, giving one entry per CDR3 protein. This sample has fewer than 1,000,000 distinct CDR3 sequences, with approximately 30% found just once. Regarding this clonotype: Its antigen is as yet unknown.

Sequencing used cultured CD8+ T cells from PBMCs, obtained from culture after CMV antigen stimulation. The origin of this receptor is a human donor in good health (CMV status not recorded). Some clones in this sample may be carry-over from other donors' samples.

The CDR3 protein is CASSQVMRGALVTDTQYF. CDR3 sequence (DNA): TGCGCCAGCAGCCAAGTGATGAGGGGGGCCCTCGTAACAGATACGCAGTATTTT. The chain recombines TRBV4-3 with TRBJ2-3, with D tentatively TRBD1 or TRBD2 (6 bases each). There are 18 residues in the CDR3. V lost 1 base and J 3 bases, leaving 20 bases between the germline ends. Germline V CDR1 and CDR2: LGHNA, YSLEER.